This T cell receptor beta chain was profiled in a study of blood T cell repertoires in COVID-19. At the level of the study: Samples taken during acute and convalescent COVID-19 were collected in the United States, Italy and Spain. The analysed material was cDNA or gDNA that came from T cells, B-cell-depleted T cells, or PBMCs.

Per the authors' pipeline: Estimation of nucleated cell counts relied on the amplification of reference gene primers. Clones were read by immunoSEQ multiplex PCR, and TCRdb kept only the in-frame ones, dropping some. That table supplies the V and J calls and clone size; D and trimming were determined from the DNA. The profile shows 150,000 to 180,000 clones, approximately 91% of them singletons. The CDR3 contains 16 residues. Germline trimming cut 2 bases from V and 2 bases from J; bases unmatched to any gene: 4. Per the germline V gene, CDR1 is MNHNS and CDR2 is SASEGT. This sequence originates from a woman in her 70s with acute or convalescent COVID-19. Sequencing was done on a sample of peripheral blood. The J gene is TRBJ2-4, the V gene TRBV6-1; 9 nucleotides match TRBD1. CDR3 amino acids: CASSEWTGVSKNIQYF. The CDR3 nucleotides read TGTGCCAGCAGTGAATGGACAGGGGTATCCAAAAACATTCAGTACTTC.